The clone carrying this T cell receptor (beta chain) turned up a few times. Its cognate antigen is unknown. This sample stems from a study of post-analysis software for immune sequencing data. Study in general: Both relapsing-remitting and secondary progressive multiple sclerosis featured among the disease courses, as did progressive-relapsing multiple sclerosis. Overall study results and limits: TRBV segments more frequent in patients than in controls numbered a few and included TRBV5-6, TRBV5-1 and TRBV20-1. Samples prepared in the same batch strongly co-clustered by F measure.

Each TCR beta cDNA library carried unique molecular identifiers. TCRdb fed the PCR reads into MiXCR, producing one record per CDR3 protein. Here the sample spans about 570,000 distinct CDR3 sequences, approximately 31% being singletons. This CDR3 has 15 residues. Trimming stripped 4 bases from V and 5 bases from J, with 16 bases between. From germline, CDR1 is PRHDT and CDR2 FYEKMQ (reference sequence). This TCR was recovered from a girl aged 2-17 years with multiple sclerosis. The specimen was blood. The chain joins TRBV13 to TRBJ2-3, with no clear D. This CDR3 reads CASSYRRRVEDTQYF. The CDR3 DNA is TGTGCCAGCAGCTACCGTAGACGGGTGGAAGATACGCAGTATTTT.